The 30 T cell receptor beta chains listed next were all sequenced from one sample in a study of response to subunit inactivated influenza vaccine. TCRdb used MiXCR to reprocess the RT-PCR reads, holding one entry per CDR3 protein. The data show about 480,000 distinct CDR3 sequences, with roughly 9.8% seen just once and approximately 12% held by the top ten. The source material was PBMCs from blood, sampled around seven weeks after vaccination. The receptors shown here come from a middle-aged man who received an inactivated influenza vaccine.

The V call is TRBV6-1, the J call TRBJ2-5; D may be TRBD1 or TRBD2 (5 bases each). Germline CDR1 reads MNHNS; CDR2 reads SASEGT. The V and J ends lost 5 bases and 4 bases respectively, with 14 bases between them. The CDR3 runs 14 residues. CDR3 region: CASSPTPGRETQYF. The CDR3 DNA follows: TGTGCCAGCAGTCCAACCCCGGGACGAGAGACCCAGTACTTC.

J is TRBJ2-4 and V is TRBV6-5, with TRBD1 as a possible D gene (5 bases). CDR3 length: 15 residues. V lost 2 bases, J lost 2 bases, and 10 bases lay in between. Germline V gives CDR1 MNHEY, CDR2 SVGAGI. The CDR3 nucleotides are TGTGCCAGCAGTTACCCCGGACAAACCAAAAACATTCAGTACTTC. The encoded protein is CASSYPGQTKNIQYF.

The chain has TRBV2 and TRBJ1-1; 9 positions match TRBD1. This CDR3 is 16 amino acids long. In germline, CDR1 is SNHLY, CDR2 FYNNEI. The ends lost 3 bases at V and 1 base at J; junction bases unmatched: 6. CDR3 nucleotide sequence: TGTGCCAGCAGTGAGAGCCCGGGACAGGGGAACACTGAAGCTTTCTTT. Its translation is CASSESPGQGNTEAFF.

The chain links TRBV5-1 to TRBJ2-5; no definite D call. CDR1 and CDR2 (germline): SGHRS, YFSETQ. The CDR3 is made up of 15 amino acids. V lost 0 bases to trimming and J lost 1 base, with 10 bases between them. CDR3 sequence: CASSLARQPQETQYF. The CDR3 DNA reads TGCGCCAGCAGCTTGGCCCGGCAGCCCCAAGAGACCCAGTACTTC.

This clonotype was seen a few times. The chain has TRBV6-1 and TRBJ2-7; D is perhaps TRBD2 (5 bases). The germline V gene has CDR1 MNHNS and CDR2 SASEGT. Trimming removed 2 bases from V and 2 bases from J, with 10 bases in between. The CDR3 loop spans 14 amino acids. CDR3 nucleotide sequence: TGTGCCAGCAGTGAACGAGTCGGGACCTACGAGCAGTACTTC. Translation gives CASSERVGTYEQYF.

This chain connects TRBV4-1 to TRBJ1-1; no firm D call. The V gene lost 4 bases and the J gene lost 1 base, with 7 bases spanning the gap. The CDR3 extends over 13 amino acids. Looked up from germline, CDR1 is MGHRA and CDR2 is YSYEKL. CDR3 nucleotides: TGCGCCAGCAGCCCCTTGGGGAACACTGAAGCTTTCTTT. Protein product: CASSPLGNTEAFF.

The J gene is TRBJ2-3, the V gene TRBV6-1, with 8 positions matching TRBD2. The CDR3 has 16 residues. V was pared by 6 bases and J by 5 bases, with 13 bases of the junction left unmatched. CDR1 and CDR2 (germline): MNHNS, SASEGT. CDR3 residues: CASSRTSGQGVDTQYF. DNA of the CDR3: TGTGCCAGCAGCCGCACTAGCGGCCAGGGCGTAGATACGCAGTATTTT.

The CDR3 loop reads CASSGQGGEYIQYF. The CDR3 DNA reads as TGTGCCAGCAGCGGCCAAGGGGGCGAGTACATTCAGTACTTC. The chain has TRBV5-5 and TRBJ2-4, with 7 bases matching TRBD1. The ends lost 4 bases at V and 8 bases at J; junction bases unmatched: 9. Germline CDR1 is SGHKS and CDR2 is YYEKEE (reference sequence). This CDR3 has 14 amino acids.

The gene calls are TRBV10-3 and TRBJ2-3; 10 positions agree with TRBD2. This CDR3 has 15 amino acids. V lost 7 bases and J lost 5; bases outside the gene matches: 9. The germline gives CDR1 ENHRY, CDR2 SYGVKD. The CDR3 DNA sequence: TGTGCCATCAACCAAGCGGGAGGGCCAGTAGATACGCAGTATTTT. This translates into CAINQAGGPVDTQYF.

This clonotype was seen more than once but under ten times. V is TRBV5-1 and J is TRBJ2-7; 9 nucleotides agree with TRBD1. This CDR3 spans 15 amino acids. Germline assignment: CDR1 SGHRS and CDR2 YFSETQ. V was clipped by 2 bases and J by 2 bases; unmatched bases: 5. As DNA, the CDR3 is TGCGCCAGCAGCTTCCGGGGACAGGGCCCCTACGAGCAGTACTTC. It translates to CASSFRGQGPYEQYF.

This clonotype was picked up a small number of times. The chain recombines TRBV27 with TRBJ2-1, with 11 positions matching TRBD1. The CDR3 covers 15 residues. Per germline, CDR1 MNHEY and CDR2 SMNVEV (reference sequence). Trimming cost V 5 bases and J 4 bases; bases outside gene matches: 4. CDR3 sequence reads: CASSIGTGGYNEQFF. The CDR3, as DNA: TGTGCCAGCAGTATCGGGACAGGGGGTTACAATGAGCAGTTCTTC.

The CDR3 loop is CASSPGGHEQFF. CDR3 DNA sequence: TGCGCCAGCAGCCCAGGGGGCCATGAGCAGTTCTTC. The chain carries TRBV5-1 and TRBJ2-1; 8 bases match TRBD1. Per the germline V gene, CDR1 is SGHRS and CDR2 is YFSETQ. This CDR3 spans 12 amino acids. V gave up 4 bases and J gave up 8 bases; unmatched junction bases: 2.

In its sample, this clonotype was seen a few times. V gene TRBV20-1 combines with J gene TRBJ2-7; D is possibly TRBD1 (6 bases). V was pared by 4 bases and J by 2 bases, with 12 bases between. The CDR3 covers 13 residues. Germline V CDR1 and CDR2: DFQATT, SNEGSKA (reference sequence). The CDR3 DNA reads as TGCAGTGCTAACAGGGTGGTACCCTACGAGCAGTACTTC. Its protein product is CSANRVVPYEQYF.

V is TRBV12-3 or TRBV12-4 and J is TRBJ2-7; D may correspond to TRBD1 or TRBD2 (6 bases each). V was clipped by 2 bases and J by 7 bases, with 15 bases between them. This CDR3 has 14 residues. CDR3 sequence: CASSLFSGAGEQYF. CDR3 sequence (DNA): TGTGCCAGCAGTTTATTTTCGGGGGCTGGGGAGCAGTACTTC.

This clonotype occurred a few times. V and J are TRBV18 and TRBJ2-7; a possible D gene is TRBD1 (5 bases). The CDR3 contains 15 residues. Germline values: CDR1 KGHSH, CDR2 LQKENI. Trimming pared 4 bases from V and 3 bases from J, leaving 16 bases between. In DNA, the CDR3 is TGTGCCAGCTCACGACAAGGCAGGGCCAACTACGAGCAGTACTTC. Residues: CASSRQGRANYEQYF.

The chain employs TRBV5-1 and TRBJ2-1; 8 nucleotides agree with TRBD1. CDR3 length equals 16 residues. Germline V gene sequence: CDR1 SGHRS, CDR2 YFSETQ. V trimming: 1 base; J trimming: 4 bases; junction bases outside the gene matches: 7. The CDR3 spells CASSLSHTGGYNEQFF. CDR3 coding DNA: TGCGCCAGCAGCTTGTCGCATACAGGGGGGTACAATGAGCAGTTCTTC.

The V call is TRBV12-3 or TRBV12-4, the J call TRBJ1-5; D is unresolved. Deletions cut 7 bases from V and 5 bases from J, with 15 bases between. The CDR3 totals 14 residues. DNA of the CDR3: TGTGCCAGCAATGCCGCCTATATCGATCAGCCCCAGCATTTT. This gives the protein CASNAAYIDQPQHF.

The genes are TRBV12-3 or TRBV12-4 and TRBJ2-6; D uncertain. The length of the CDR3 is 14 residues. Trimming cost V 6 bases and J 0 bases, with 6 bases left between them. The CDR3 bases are TGTGCCAGCAGGGCGGACTCTGGGGCCAACGTCCTGACTTTC. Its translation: CASRADSGANVLTF.

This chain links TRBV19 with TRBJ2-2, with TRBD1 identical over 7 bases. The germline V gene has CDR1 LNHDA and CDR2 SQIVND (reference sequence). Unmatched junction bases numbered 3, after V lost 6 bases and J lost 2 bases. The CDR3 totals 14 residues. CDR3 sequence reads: CASRRDRNTGELFF. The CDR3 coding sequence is TGTGCCAGTAGACGGGACAGAAACACCGGGGAGCTGTTTTTT. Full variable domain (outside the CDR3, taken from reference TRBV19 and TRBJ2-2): DGGITQSPKYLFRKEGQNVTLSCEQNLNHDAMYWYRQDPGQGLRLIYYSQIVNDFQKGDIAEGYSVSREKKESFPLTVTSAQKNPTAFYLCASRRDRNTGELFFGEGSRLTVL.

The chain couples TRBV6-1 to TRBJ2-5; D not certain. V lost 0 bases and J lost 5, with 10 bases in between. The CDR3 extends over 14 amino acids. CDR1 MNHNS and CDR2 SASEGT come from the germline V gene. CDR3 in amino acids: CASSEAVRTETQYF. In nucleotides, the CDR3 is TGTGCCAGCAGTGAAGCAGTCCGGACGGAGACCCAGTACTTC.

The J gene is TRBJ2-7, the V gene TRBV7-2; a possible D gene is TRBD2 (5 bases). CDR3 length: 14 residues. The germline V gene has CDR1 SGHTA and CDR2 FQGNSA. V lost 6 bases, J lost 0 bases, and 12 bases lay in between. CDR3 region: CASRADYSSYEQYF. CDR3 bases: TGTGCCAGCAGGGCAGACTACAGCTCCTACGAGCAGTACTTC.

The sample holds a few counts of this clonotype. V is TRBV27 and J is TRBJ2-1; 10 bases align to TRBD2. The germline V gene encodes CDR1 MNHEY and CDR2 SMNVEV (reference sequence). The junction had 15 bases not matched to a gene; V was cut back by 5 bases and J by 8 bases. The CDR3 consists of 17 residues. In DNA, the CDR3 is TGTGCCAGCAGTCCCCTCAGGAGAGCGGGAGGGCCTCATGAGCAGTTCTTC. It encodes CASSPLRRAGGPHEQFF.

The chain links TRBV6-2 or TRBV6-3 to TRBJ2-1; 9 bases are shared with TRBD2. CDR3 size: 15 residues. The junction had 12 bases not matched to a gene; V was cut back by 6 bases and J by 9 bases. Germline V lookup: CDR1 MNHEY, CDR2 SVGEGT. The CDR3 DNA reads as TGTGCCAGCAGCAGACGAGCGGGAGGAGGGGTTGAGCAGTTCTTC. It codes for CASSRRAGGGVEQFF.

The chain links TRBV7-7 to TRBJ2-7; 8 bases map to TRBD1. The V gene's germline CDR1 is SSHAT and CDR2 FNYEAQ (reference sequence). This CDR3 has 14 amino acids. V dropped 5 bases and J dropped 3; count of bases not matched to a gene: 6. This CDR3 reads CASSPGTGHYEQYF. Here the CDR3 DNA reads TGTGCCAGCAGCCCCGGGACAGGTCACTACGAGCAGTACTTC.

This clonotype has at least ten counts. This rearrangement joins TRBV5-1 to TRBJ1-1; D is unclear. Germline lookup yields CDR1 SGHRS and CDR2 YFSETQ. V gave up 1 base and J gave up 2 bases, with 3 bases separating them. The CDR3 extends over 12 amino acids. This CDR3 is CASSLHNTEAFF. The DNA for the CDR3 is TGCGCCAGCAGCTTGCATAACACTGAAGCTTTCTTT. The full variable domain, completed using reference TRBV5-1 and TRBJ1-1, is KAGVTQTPRYLIKTRGQQVTLSCSPISGHRSVSWYQQTPGQGLQFLFEYFSETQRNKGNFPGRFSGRQFSNSRSEMNVSTLELGDSALYLCASSLHNTEAFFGQGTRLTVV.

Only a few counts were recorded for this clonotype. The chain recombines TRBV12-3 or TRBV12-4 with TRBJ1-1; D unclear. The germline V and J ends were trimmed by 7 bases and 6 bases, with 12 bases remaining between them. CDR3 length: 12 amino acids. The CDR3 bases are TGTGCCAGCAATGGCGGGCAGGCTGAAGCTTTCTTT. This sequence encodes CASNGGQAEAFF.

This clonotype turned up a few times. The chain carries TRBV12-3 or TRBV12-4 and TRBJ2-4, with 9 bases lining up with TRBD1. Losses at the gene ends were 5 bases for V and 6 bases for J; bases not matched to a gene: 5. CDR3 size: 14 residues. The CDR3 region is CASSPRDRVNIQYF. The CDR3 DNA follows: TGTGCCAGCAGTCCCCGGGACAGGGTAAACATTCAGTACTTC.

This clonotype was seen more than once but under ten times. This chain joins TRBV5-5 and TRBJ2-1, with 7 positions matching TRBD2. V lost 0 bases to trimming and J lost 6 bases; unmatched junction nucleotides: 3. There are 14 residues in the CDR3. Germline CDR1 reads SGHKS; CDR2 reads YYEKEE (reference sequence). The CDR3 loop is CASSLVGLGNEQFF. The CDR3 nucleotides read TGTGCCAGCAGCTTGGTAGGACTAGGCAATGAGCAGTTCTTC.

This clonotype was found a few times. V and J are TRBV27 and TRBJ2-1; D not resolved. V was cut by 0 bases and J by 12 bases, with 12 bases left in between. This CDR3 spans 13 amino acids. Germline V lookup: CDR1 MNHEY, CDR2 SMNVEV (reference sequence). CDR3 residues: CASSLSSVGGQFF. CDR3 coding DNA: TGTGCCAGCAGTTTATCGTCGGTCGGCGGGCAGTTCTTC.

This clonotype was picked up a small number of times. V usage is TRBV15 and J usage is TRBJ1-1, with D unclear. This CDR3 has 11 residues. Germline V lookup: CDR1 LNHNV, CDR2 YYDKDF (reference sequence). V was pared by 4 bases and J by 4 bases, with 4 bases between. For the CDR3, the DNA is TGTGCCACCAGCATTGGCACTGAAGCTTTCTTT. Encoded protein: CATSIGTEAFF. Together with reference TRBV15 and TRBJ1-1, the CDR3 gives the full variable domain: DAMVIQNPRYQVTQFGKPVTLSCSQTLNHNVMYWYQQKSSQAPKLLFHYYDKDFNNEADTPDNFQSRRPNTSFCFLDIRSPGLGDTAMYLCATSIGTEAFFGQGTRLTVV.